The 5 T cell receptor beta chains below come from one sample, sequenced in a study of T-cell reconstitution after alpha-beta-depleted transplantation in children. Unique molecular identifiers were incorporated when the TCRbeta library was constructed. TCRdb redid the calling of the PCR reads with MiXCR, one entry per CDR3 protein. This sample has 350,000 to 400,000 distinct CDR3 sequences, with just over 20% found just once. The sequences come from PBMCs from the stem cell graft donor, collected from the stem cell graft. The receptors here all came from a human donor who donated a stem cell graft to a child with acute myeloid leukemia.

This chain uses TRBV4-2 with TRBJ2-1; 14 positions agree with TRBD2. This CDR3 region has 23 residues. Germline CDR1 and CDR2: LGHNA and YNFKEQ. V shed 4 bases, J shed 0 bases, and the junction held 20 bases outside the gene matches. The CDR3 reads CASSPWQWVRLAGGPSSYNEQFF. In nucleotides, the CDR3 is TGTGCCAGCAGCCCCTGGCAGTGGGTCCGACTAGCGGGAGGGCCTAGCTCCTACAATGAGCAGTTCTTC.

This clonotype was counted a few times. The chain has TRBV12-3 or TRBV12-4 and TRBJ2-6; the D is unclear. This CDR3 spans 14 amino acids. The V gene lost 6 bases and the J gene lost 1 base, with 7 bases spanning the gap. The CDR3: CASSEQSGANVLTF. The CDR3 region has the DNA TGTGCCAGCAGCGAACAATCTGGGGCCAACGTCCTGACTTTC.

This clonotype came up a few times. This chain connects TRBV30 to TRBJ2-6; a weak D match, TRBD1 (6 bases). The CDR3 is made up of 15 amino acids. The V gene lost 8 bases and the J gene lost 0 bases, with 14 bases spanning the gap. CDR1 and CDR2 from the germline V gene are GTSNPN and SVGIG (reference sequence). CDR3 nucleotide sequence: TGTGCCCGAGGACAGATGAGCTCTGGGGCCAACGTCCTGACTTTC. Its protein is CARGQMSSGANVLTF.

This clonotype was recorded many times. This chain joins TRBV20-1 and TRBJ2-7, with 7 bases that match TRBD2. The germline gives CDR1 DFQATT, CDR2 SNEGSKA (reference sequence). J was trimmed by 4 bases and V by 4 bases; bases with no gene match: 22. CDR3 length: 18 residues. The CDR3 spells CSANQARVRLADPYEQYF. The CDR3 coding sequence is TGCAGTGCTAATCAGGCCAGGGTCCGTCTAGCGGACCCTTACGAGCAGTACTTC.

This rearrangement joins TRBV4-2 to TRBJ1-2; D gene unclear. Germline V gene sequence: CDR1 LGHNA, CDR2 YNFKEQ. V lost 4 bases, J lost 0 bases, and 12 bases lay in between. The CDR3 runs 15 residues. This CDR3 reads CASSPTEEANYGYTF. The DNA of the CDR3 is TGTGCCAGCAGCCCGACGGAGGAGGCTAACTATGGCTACACCTTC.